This TCR beta chain comes out of a study of T-cell memory formation after mild COVID-19. Study at large: In these data, TCR clusters were largely donor specific. Study-wide points: Of the contracting clones, CD4+ ones lay mainly in CM and EM, and CD8+ ones in EMRA. The finding that pre-infection memory included some responding clones suggested that cross-reactive memory joined.

V shed 6 bases, J shed 1 base, and the junction held 7 bases outside the gene matches. The CDR3 runs 15 residues. TCRdb reprocessed the 5' RACE reads via MiXCR and lists one record per CDR3 protein. The sample consists of tens of thousands of distinct CDR3 sequences, approximately 16% of them appearing once. This clonotype was seen more than once but under ten times. Its antigen is as yet unknown. This clonotype was sampled from an adult woman who had mild COVID-19 (a few samples of this study predate the infection). Cell type and time point are not known. The sample taken for sequencing was PBMCs or a T cell subset sorted from them (not recorded which). This chain connects TRBV12-3 or TRBV12-4 to TRBJ2-5; the match to TRBD2 covers 8 bases. The CDR3 loop reads CASSSPLAAQETQYF. Written as DNA, the CDR3 is TGTGCCAGCAGCTCACCACTAGCGGCCCAAGAGACCCAGTACTTC.